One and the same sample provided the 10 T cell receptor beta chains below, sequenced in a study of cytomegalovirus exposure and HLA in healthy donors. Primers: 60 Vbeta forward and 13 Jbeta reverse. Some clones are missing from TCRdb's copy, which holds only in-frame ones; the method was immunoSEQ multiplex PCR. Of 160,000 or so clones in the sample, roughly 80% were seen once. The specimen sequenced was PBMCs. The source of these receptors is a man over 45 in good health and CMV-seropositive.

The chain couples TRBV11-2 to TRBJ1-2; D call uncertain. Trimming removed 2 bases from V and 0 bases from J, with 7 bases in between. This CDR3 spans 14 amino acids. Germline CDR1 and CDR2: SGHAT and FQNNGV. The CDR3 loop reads CASSLHQTNYGYTF. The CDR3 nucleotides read TGTGCCAGCAGCTTACACCAGACTAACTATGGCTACACCTTC.

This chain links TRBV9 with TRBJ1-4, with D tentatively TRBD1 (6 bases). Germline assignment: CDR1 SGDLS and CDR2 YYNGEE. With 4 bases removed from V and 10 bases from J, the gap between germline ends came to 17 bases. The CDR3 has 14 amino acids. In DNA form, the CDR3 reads TGTGCCAGCAGCCCCGAATTTAGGGGGTTAAAACTGTTTTTT. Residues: CASSPEFRGLKLFF.

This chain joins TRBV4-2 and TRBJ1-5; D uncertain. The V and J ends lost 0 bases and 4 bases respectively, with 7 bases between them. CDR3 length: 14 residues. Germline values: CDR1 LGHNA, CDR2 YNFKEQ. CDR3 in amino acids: CASSQDGRNQPQHF. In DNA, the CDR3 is TGTGCCAGCAGCCAAGATGGCAGAAATCAGCCCCAGCATTTT.

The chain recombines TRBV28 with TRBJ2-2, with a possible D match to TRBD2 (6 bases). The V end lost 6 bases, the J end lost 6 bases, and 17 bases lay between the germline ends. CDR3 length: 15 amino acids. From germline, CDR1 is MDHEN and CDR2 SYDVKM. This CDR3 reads CASRPPLLASGELFF. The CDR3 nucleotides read TGTGCCAGCAGACCCCCTCTACTAGCATCCGGGGAGCTGTTTTTT.

The CDR3 DNA follows: TGTGCCAGCAGTTACTCCGTTAGCTGGAATACGCAGTATTTT. Encoded protein: CASSYSVSWNTQYF. V usage is TRBV6-5 and J usage is TRBJ2-3, with D uncertain. This CDR3 is 14 amino acids long. Trimming left V 0 bases short and J 7 bases short, with 11 bases between. CDR1 MNHEY and CDR2 SVGAGI come from the germline V gene.

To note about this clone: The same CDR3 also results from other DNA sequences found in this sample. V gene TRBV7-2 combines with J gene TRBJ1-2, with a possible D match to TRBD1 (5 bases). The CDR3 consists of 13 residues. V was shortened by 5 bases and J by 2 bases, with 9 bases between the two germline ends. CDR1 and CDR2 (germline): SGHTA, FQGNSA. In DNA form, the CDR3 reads TGTGCCAGCAGCCCTGACAGCAACTATGGCTACACCTTC. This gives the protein CASSPDSNYGYTF. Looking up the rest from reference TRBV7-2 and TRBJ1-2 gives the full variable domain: GAGVSQSPSNKVTEKGKDVELRCDPISGHTALYWYRQSLGQGLEFLIYFQGNSAPDKSGLPSDRFSAERTGGSVSTLTIQRTQQEDSAVYLCASSPDSNYGYTFGSGTRLTVV.

The CDR3 here is CSVDTTSGSADTQYF. CDR3 sequence (DNA): TGCAGCGTTGACACGACTAGCGGGAGTGCAGATACGCAGTATTTT. The chain combines TRBV29-1 with TRBJ2-3; TRBD2 agrees at 12 bases. Per the germline V gene, CDR1 is SQVTM and CDR2 is ANQGSEA. The CDR3 loop spans 15 amino acids. Trimming at V came to 3 bases and at J to 4 bases, leaving 5 bases not matched to a gene.

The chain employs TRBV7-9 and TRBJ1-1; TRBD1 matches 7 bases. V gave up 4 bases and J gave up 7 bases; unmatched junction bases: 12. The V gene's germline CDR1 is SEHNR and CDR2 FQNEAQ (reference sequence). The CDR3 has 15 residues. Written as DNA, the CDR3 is TGTGCCAGCAGCTCGGAAACAGGGGTCGGCAGTGAAGCTTTCTTT. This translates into CASSSETGVGSEAFF.

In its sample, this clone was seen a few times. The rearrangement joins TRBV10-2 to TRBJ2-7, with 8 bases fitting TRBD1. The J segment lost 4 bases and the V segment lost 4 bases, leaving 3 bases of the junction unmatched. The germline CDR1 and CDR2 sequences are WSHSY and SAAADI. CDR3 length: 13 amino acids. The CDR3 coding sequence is TGCGCCAGCAGTGGGACAGGGAGTTACGAGCAGTACTTC. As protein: CASSGTGSYEQYF.

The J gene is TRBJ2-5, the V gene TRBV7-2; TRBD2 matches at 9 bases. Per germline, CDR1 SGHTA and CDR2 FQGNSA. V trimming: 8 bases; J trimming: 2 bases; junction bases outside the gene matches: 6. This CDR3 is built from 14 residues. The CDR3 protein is CASGPRGGQETQYF. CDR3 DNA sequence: TGTGCCAGCGGACCGCGGGGGGGTCAAGAGACCCAGTACTTC.